The 18 T cell receptor beta chains in this list originate from one sample, sequenced in a study of blood T cell repertoires in COVID-19. The table came from immunoSEQ multiplex PCR; TCRdb's copy has only in-frame clones and leaves some out. The sample lists about 53,000 clones; 60% to 80% were seen once. Sequencing was performed on peripheral blood. These receptors originate from a man aged 70-80 years with active or convalescent COVID-19.

This chain links TRBV19 with TRBJ2-1; 8 nucleotides align to TRBD2. Per germline, CDR1 LNHDA and CDR2 SQIVND (reference sequence). CDR3 length: 14 residues. V shed 4 bases, J shed 7 bases, and the junction held 6 bases outside the gene matches. The CDR3 bases are TGTGCCAGTAGTAAACGGGAGGGCTGGAATGAGCAGTTCTTC. It translates to CASSKREGWNEQFF.

The chain is built from TRBV11-3 and TRBJ2-3, with 8 bases lining up with TRBD1. There are 17 residues in the CDR3. Germline CDR1 is SGHNT and CDR2 is YENEEA. J gave up 4 bases and V 3 bases, and 12 bases lay outside the gene matches. The chain's CDR3 is CASSFWDRSASSDTQYF. Here the CDR3 DNA reads TGTGCCAGCAGCTTTTGGGACAGGTCAGCCTCTTCAGATACGCAGTATTTT.

The genes are TRBV5-1 and TRBJ1-2; 7 bases line up with TRBD1. The V gene end was trimmed by 1 base and the J gene end by 4 bases; junction bases not matched to a gene: 7. The germline gives CDR1 SGHRS, CDR2 YFSETQ. The CDR3 spans 15 residues. This CDR3 reads CASSLLPGQSYGYTF. DNA for the CDR3: TGCGCCAGCAGCTTGTTACCGGGACAGAGCTATGGCTACACCTTC.

This chain connects TRBV30 to TRBJ2-3; D might be TRBD2 (5 bases). The CDR3 contains 13 residues. Trimming cost V 3 bases and J 1 base, with 8 bases left between them. CDR1 and CDR2 from the germline V gene are GTSNPN and SVGIG (reference sequence). CDR3 region: CAWSAGGTDTQYF. The CDR3 nucleotides are TGTGCCTGGAGCGCCGGGGGCACAGATACGCAGTATTTT.

This chain connects TRBV15 to TRBJ2-7; possibly TRBD2 for D (5 bases). V shed 0 bases and J shed 6 bases, with 9 bases lying between them. Per germline, CDR1 LNHNV and CDR2 YYDKDF (reference sequence). The CDR3 is 13 residues long. Written as DNA, the CDR3 is TGTGCCACCAGCAGAGATTTAAGCGGCGAGCAGTACTTC. Amino acids: CATSRDLSGEQYF.

The V gene is TRBV7-8, the J gene TRBJ1-4; possibly TRBD1 for D (6 bases). This CDR3 has 18 amino acids. Germline assignment: CDR1 SGHVS and CDR2 FQNEAQ. V was shortened by 5 bases and J by 0 bases, with 19 bases between the two germline ends. CDR3 nucleotides: TGTGCCAGCAGCCCAGGGGTTAGTGGGTTAGCAACTAATGAAAAACTGTTTTTT. It translates to CASSPGVSGLATNEKLFF. The variable domain in full, completed from reference TRBV7-8 and TRBJ1-4, reads GAGVSQSPRYKVAKRGQDVALRCDPISGHVSLFWYQQALGQGPEFLTYFQNEAQLDKSGLPSDRFFAERPEGSVSTLKIQRTQQEDSAVYLCASSPGVSGLATNEKLFFGSGTQLSVL.

This clone was recorded at least ten times. The chain combines TRBV9 with TRBJ1-4, with TRBD1 as a possible D gene (5 bases). Trimming took 3 bases from V and 1 from J, leaving 10 bases between them. There are 15 residues in the CDR3. Germline CDR1 SGDLS, CDR2 YYNGEE. CDR3 nucleotide sequence: TGTGCCAGCAGCGCAAACAGGCTAACTAATGAAAAACTGTTTTTT. Translated: CASSANRLTNEKLFF. The full variable domain, its missing parts supplied by reference TRBV9 and TRBJ1-4, is DSGVTQTPKHLITATGQRVTLRCSPRSGDLSVYWYQQSLDQGLQFLIQYYNGEERAKGNILERFSAQQFPDLHSELNLSSLELGDSALYFCASSANRLTNEKLFFGSGTQLSVL.

The chain employs TRBV11-2 and TRBJ1-5; unclear D gene. The germline gives CDR1 SGHAT, CDR2 FQNNGV. This CDR3 comprises 14 residues. V gave up 5 bases and J gave up 3 bases, with 11 bases separating them. In DNA form, the CDR3 reads TGTGCCAGCAGCGCGAACAGCAACAATCAGCCCCAGCATTTT. This codes for CASSANSNNQPQHF.

In this sample, this clone turned up a few times. This rearrangement joins TRBV19 to TRBJ1-5; D gene ambiguous. V gave up 5 bases and J gave up 2 bases, with 13 bases separating them. CDR3 size: 15 residues. The V gene's germline CDR1 is LNHDA and CDR2 SQIVND (reference sequence). Written as DNA, the CDR3 is TGTGCCAGTAGTCTGGCAGGTAAAGGCAATCAGCCCCAGCATTTT. Protein product: CASSLAGKGNQPQHF. Combining the CDR3 with reference TRBV19 and TRBJ1-5 gives the whole variable domain DGGITQSPKYLFRKEGQNVTLSCEQNLNHDAMYWYRQDPGQGLRLIYYSQIVNDFQKGDIAEGYSVSREKKESFPLTVTSAQKNPTAFYLCASSLAGKGNQPQHFGDGTRLSIL.

The chain employs TRBV5-3 and TRBJ1-5; no clear D. TRBV5-3 is classed as an ORF, of uncertain function. This CDR3 is 14 amino acids long. Trimming shortened V by 7 bases and J by 2 bases, and 13 bases separated the two germline ends. The CDR3 DNA follows: TGTGCCAGAGGGGAGGCGAGGGGCAATCAGCCCCAGCATTTT. Its translation is CARGEARGNQPQHF.

This clone turned up a few times. The V and J genes are TRBV28 and TRBJ2-7, with TRBD1 matching 7 bases. The V and J ends lost 5 bases and 0 bases, in that order; junction bases with no gene match: 7. Germline V gene sequence: CDR1 MDHEN, CDR2 SYDVKM. The CDR3 sequence is 15 residues long. The CDR3 region has the DNA TGTGCCAGCAGTCAAGGGACAGCTTCCTCCTACGAGCAGTACTTC. The encoded protein is CASSQGTASSYEQYF.

V is TRBV19 and J is TRBJ1-5; D possibly corresponds to TRBD1 (6 bases). V was clipped by 6 bases and J by 7 bases, with 16 bases between them. Germline lookup yields CDR1 LNHDA and CDR2 SQIVND (reference sequence). CDR3 length: 14 amino acids. CDR3 residues: CASSPQGLGQPQHF. The CDR3 DNA reads as TGTGCCAGTAGCCCACAGGGCTTAGGGCAGCCCCAGCATTTT. Based on the CDR3 plus reference TRBV19 and TRBJ1-5, the full variable domain is DGGITQSPKYLFRKEGQNVTLSCEQNLNHDAMYWYRQDPGQGLRLIYYSQIVNDFQKGDIAEGYSVSREKKESFPLTVTSAQKNPTAFYLCASSPQGLGQPQHFGDGTRLSIL.

The chain recombines TRBV30 with TRBJ1-5; D is uncertain. Germline V gene data show CDR1 as GTSNPN and CDR2 as SVGIG (reference sequence). Trimming removed 4 bases from V and 0 bases from J, with 7 bases in between. The CDR3 is 13 amino acids. CDR3 residues: CAWTRGSNQPQHF. The CDR3 DNA follows: TGTGCCTGGACCCGGGGTAGCAATCAGCCCCAGCATTTT.

The genes are TRBV7-2 and TRBJ2-3; the D is unclear. Germline V gives CDR1 SGHTA, CDR2 FQGNSA. CDR3 length: 14 residues. Trimming stripped 4 bases from V and 5 bases from J, with 13 bases between. The CDR3 nucleotides are TGTGCCAGCAGCTCGTCACGAGGCTTAGATACGCAGTATTTT. It encodes CASSSSRGLDTQYF.

This clone was found once. This sample includes further DNA sequences coding for the same CDR3. This chain joins TRBV19 and TRBJ1-1, with D unclear. Trimming removed 4 bases at V and 0 bases at J, with 9 bases between. CDR1 and CDR2 (germline): LNHDA, SQIVND (reference sequence). The CDR3 sequence is 14 residues long. The CDR3 loop reads CASSTRQVNTEAFF. The CDR3 coding sequence is TGTGCCAGTAGTACTCGGCAGGTGAACACTGAAGCTTTCTTT.

This CDR3 reads CASSGQGGGNTIYF. In DNA form, the CDR3 reads TGTGCCAGCTCCGGACAGGGGGGAGGAAACACCATATATTTT. The chain is built from TRBV2 and TRBJ1-3; 10 bases match TRBD1. J lost 4 bases, V lost 8 bases, and 5 bases had no gene match. In germline, CDR1 is SNHLY, CDR2 FYNNEI. The CDR3 length is 14 residues. Combining the CDR3 with reference TRBV2 and TRBJ1-3 gives the whole variable domain EPEVTQTPSHQVTQMGQEVILRCVPISNHLYFYWYRQILGQKVEFLVSFYNNEISEKSEIFDDQFSVERPDGSNFTLKIRSTKLEDSAMYFCASSGQGGGNTIYFGEGSWLTVV.

The V call is TRBV12-3 or TRBV12-4, the J call TRBJ2-1, with D unresolved. Trimming removed 2 bases at V and 8 bases at J, with 4 bases between. CDR3 length equals 11 residues. CDR3 in amino acids: CASSLSDEQFF. The CDR3 nucleotides read TGTGCCAGCAGTTTATCGGATGAGCAGTTCTTC.

The gene calls are TRBV12-5 and TRBJ2-1; a weak D match, TRBD2 (5 bases). Germline V lookup: CDR1 LGHNT, CDR2 FRNRAP. The CDR3 is 17 residues long. V shed 5 bases and J shed 0 bases, with 17 bases lying between them. The CDR3 DNA follows: TGTGCTAGTGGTGGGATTTTGCGGGCCAGCTCCTACAATGAGCAGTTCTTC. Translated: CASGGILRASSYNEQFF.